This T cell receptor beta chain was sequenced during a study of identical twins. Study-level points and caveats: Model-predicted out-of-frame TCR alpha sharing fell below observed values in monozygotic twins. Sharing of beta out-of-frame sequences by twins showed a weaker excess.

On this clonotype itself: Its antigen is unidentified.

Germline V gene data show CDR1 as DFQATT and CDR2 as SNEGSKA (reference sequence). The CDR3 is made up of 14 amino acids. V lost 1 base, J lost 2 bases, and 9 bases lay in between. Unique molecular identifiers were present on the cDNA, which also gained a universal primer site by template switching. TCRdb independently ran MiXCR on the 5' RACE reads; one entry per CDR3 protein. The sample lists about 430,000 distinct CDR3 sequences; approximately 17% were seen once. The material sequenced was naive T cells sorted from blood. J is TRBJ1-5 and V is TRBV20-1, with unresolved D. The TCR originated in a man aged 45 to 65 in good health. DNA of the CDR3: TGCAGTGCTAGAGGAGGGTTGGGCAATCAGCCCCAGCATTTT. It is translated as CSARGGLGNQPQHF.